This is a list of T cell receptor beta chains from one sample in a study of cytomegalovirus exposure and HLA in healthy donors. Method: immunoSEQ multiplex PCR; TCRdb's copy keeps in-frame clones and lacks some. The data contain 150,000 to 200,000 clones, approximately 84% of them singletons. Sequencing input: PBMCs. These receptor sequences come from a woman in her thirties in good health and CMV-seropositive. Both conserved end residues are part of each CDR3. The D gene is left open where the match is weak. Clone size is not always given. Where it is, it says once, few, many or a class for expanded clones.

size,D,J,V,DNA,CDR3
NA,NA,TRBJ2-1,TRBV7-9,TGTGCCAGCAGCTTAGGGAGTAATGAGCAGTTCTTC,CASSLGSNEQFF
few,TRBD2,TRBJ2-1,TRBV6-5,TGTGCCAGCAGTCGACTAGCGGTCTCCTACAATGAGCAGTTCTTC,CASSRLAVSYNEQFF
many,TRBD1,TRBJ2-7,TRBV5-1,TGCGCCAGCAGCTTGTCCTTCGGACAGGGGGGCGAGCAGTACTTC,CASSLSFGQGGEQYF
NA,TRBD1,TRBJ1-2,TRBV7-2,TGTGCCAGCAGCCCAACTTACCAGGGGGCGCGTCATGGCTACACCTTC,CASSPTYQGARHGYTF
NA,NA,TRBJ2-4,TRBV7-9,TGTGCCAGCAGCCCCAGACTAGCCAAAAACATTCAGTACTTC,CASSPRLAKNIQYF
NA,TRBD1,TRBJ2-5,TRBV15,TGTGCCACCAGCAGACAGCGACAGGGGGCGCGAGAGACCCAGTACTTC,CATSRQRQGARETQYF
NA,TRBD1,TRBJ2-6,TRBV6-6,TGTGCCAGCCGGGACAGGGTTAGTTCTGGGGCCAACGTCCTGACTTTC,CASRDRVSSGANVLTF
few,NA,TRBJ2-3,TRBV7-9,TGTGCCAGCAGCCCGAAGCAGGTTGTGATTCGAGATACGCAGTATTTT,CASSPKQVVIRDTQYF
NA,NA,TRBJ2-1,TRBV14,TGTGCCAGCAGCTGGGGCCTAGACTCCTACAATGAGCAGTTCTTC,CASSWGLDSYNEQFF
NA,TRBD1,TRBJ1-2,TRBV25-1,TGTGCCAGCAGTACCGGGACAGGGAGCTATGGCTACACCTTC,CASSTGTGSYGYTF
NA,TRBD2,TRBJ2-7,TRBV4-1,TGCGCCAGCAGCCTCGAGGCTAGCGGGAACTACGAGCAGTACTTC,CASSLEASGNYEQYF
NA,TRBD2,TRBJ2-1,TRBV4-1,TGCGCCAGCAGCCACCGAGCGGGAGGGACCTACAATGAGCAGTTCTTC,CASSHRAGGTYNEQFF
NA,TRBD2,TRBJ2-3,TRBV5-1,TGCGCCAGTTTGCTGTTCCCTAGCGGGAGTACAGGTACAGATACGCAGTATTTT,CASLLFPSGSTGTDTQYF
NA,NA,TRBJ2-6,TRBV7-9,TGTGCCAGCAGCTTAGTGGTAGGGGCTGGGGCCAACGTCCTGACTTTC,CASSLVVGAGANVLTF
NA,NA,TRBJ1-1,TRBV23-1,TGCGCCAGCAGTCAATCGCCGGACTCCCTGGGCCAGAACACTGAAGCTTTCTTT,CASSQSPDSLGQNTEAFF
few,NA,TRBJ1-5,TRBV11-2,TGTGCCAGCAGCTTAGATGGGAGTTTAGATCAGCCCCAGCATTTT,CASSLDGSLDQPQHF
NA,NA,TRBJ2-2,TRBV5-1,TGCGCCAGCAGCTTGGGCGAGGGGGAGCTGTTTTTT,CASSLGEGELFF
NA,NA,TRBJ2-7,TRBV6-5,TGTGCCAGCAGTTACTCGCAGGTCCGCTACGAGCAGTACTTC,CASSYSQVRYEQYF
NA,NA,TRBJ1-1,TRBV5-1,TGCGCCAGCAGCTTGGATGGGTCAGCGACTGAAGCTTTCTTT,CASSLDGSATEAFF
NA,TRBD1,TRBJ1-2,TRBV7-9,TGTGCCAGCAGCCGGGACAGGGATGGCTACACCTTC,CASSRDRDGYTF
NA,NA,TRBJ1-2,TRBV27,NA,CASSFAGGSYGYPF
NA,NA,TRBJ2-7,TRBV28,TGTGCCAGCAGTCCCTCCGGGGGAGAGCAGTACTTC,CASSPSGGEQYF
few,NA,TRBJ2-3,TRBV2,TGTGCCAGCAAACGGTACACAGATACGCAGTATTTT,CASKRYTDTQYF
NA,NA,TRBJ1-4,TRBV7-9,TGTGCCAGCAGGGCCCAGGGGATCGAGGAAAAACTGTTTTTT,CASRAQGIEEKLFF
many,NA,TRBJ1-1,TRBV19,TGTGCCAGTAGAGCCGGGACACTCAACACTGAAGCTTTCTTT,CASRAGTLNTEAFF
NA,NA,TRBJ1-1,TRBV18,TGTGCCAGCTCAGAAACAGGGAACACTGAAGCTTTCTTT,CASSETGNTEAFF
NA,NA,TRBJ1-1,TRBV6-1,TGTGCCAGCAGTGAACCAGGGTTTGCGGACACTGAAGCTTTCTTT,CASSEPGFADTEAFF
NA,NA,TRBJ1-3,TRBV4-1,TGCGCCAGCAGCCACGTGACACTTGGAAACACCATATATTTT,CASSHVTLGNTIYF
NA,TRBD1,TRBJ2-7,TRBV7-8,TGTGCCAGCAGCTTAGAGGGGACAGTCTCCTACGAGCAGTACTTC,CASSLEGTVSYEQYF
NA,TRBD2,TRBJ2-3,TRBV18,TGTGCCAGCTCCCATAACCCACTAGCGGGGGGCACAGATACGCAGTATTTT,CASSHNPLAGGTDTQYF
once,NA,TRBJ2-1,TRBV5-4,TGTGCCAGCAGCTTGGTTCAGGGTTCCTACAATGAGCAGTTCTTC,CASSLVQGSYNEQFF
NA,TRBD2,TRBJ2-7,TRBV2,TGTGCCAGCAGCTGGTGGACTAGCGGGAGTGGGGAGCAGTACTTC,CASSWWTSGSGEQYF
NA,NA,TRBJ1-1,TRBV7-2,TGTGCCAGCAGCTTAGATTACTCCCTGGCTGAAGCTTTCTTT,CASSLDYSLAEAFF
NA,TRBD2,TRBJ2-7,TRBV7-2,TGTGCCAGCAGCTTATTAGCGGGGGGGCCGATCCACGAGCAGTACTTC,CASSLLAGGPIHEQYF
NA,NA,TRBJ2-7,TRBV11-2,TGTGCCAGCTCTCTCTCGGGGGAGTACGAGCAGTACTTC,CASSLSGEYEQYF
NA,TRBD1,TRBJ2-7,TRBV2,TGTGCCAGCAGTGGACAGGGGGACGAGCAGTACTTC,CASSGQGDEQYF
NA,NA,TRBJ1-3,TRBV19,TGTGCCAGTAGTATAGGCGGACAGAACTCTGGAAACACCATATATTTT,CASSIGGQNSGNTIYF
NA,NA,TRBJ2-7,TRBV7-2,TGTGCCAGCAGCTCAGGCCCGGGACAACCCTACGAGCAGTACTTC,CASSSGPGQPYEQYF
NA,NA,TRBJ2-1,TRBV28,TGTGCCAGCAGTTTTGAGAGATCCTACAATGAGCAGTTCTTC,CASSFERSYNEQFF
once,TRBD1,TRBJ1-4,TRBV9,TGTGCCAGCAGCCGCCGTATAGGACAGGGACCTAATGAAAAACTGTTTTTT,CASSRRIGQGPNEKLFF
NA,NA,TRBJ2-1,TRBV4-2,TGTGCCAGCAGCCAAGATTCGGGGTCCCACAATGAGCAGTTCTTC,CASSQDSGSHNEQFF
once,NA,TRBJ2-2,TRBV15,TGTGCCACCAGCTTTTCGAGCGGATCGAACACCGGGGAGCTGTTTTTT,CATSFSSGSNTGELFF
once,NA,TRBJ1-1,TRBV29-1,TGCAGCGTTGTCGGGGCGGGGGGCACTGAAGCTTTCTTT,CSVVGAGGTEAFF
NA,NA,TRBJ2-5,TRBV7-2,TGTGCCAGCAGCCTCACGACAGGACCCAAGACCCAGTACTTC,CASSLTTGPKTQYF
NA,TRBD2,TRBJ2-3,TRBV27,TGTGCCAGCAGTTTTTTAGCGGGAGGGACGGATACGCAGTATTTT,CASSFLAGGTDTQYF
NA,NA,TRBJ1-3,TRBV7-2,TGTGCCAGCAGCCGTTACAGGGTAGCGGGAAACACCATATATTTT,CASSRYRVAGNTIYF
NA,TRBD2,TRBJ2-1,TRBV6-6,TGTGCCAGCACCCCAGGACTAGCGGACAATGAGCAGTTCTTC,CASTPGLADNEQFF
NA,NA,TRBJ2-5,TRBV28,TGTGCCAGCAGATCTATTCGGCAGGGTAATCTAGGAGAGACCCAGTACTTC,CASRSIRQGNLGETQYF
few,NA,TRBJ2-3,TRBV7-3,TGTGCCAGCAGCCCCGGACGGACTTGGACGCAGTATTTT,CASSPGRTWTQYF
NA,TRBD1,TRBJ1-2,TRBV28,TGTGCCAGCAGTCCGGGACAGGGGAGAAACTATGGCTACACCTTC,CASSPGQGRNYGYTF
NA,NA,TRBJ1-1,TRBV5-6,TGTGCCAGCAGCTTTTATTCCCCCGGGGGGGACACTGAAGCTTTCTTT,CASSFYSPGGDTEAFF
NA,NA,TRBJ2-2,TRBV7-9,TGTGCCAGCAGCTTAGTAGCCGGAGGAGGGACCGGGGAGCTGTTTTTT,CASSLVAGGGTGELFF